This T cell receptor (beta chain) was documented in a study of OX40 agonist ivuxolimab in advanced cancers. As for the study more broadly: Ivuxolimab, which targeted the costimulatory receptor OX40 (CD134), was an agonistic, fully human IgG2 monoclonal antibody. Of the roughly 51 patients in dose escalation, some 20 had hepatocellular carcinoma, about 15 had melanoma, 9 had renal cell carcinoma and 9 had head and neck cancer. Partial responses were achieved by three dose-escalation patients, of whom one had hepatocellular carcinoma and two had cutaneous melanoma. The dose-escalation cohort was about 83% male with a mean age of around 64 years, ranging from roughly 23 to 80. The point of sequencing TCRbeta in the periphery was to test whether ivuxolimab changed TCR sequence diversity and drove clonal T-cell expansion. Patients were allowed to have had prior anti-PD-1, anti-PD-L1 or anti-CTLA-4 therapy, and about 40% of the dose-escalation patients had been treated with checkpoint inhibitors. The paper reports the monotherapy dose-escalation portion (N of about 50 patients) of the phase I ivuxolimab trial. Intravenous ivuxolimab was administered to patients every 2 weeks at six dose levels: 0.01, 0.1, 0.3, 1.5, 3 and 10 mg/kg.

V drops 5 bases and J drops 5 bases, leaving 18 bases in between. Based on the germline V gene, the CDR1 and CDR2 sequences are ENHRY and SYGVKD. Reading from cysteine to phenylalanine, the CDR3 counts 16 amino acids. This entry keeps only the CDR3 DNA: 48 bases, framed from base 1. Patients with autoimmune disease history or receiving systemic immunosuppression were excluded from the trial. Peripheral blood for TCR sequencing was collected from all dose cohorts at baseline, on cycle 4 day 1, and on cycle 7 day 1. Samples came from an open-label, multicenter, first-in-human phase I dose-escalation trial of ivuxolimab. Adults with locally advanced or metastatic melanoma, renal cell carcinoma, hepatocellular carcinoma or head and neck squamous cell carcinoma were enrolled in the trial. Before TCR sequencing, CD4+ and CD8+ T cells were separately sorted from peripheral blood. To sequence the TCRbeta CDR3 region, genomic DNA was isolated from the sorted cells. The immunoSEQ Assay was used for sequencing of TCRbeta CDR3 regions. TCRdb stores this immuneACCESS table with in-frame sequences only. Part of the clones is absent; in the studies checked, under half of the shortfall reflects unresolved V genes, and no reason is known for the rest. A total of roughly 80,000 clones appear in this sample, 75% to 90% of them only once. Less than 2.5% of the sample comes from the top ten.

A remark on this clone: Its antigen target is currently unknown. Per-base qualities were not stored, and no clone one base away is much larger.

Broad study findings and their caveats: In partial responders in the 0.1-3.0 mg/kg groups, normalized peripheral clonal expansion was found to be among the lowest, especially among CD8+ T cells. At doses of 0.1 to 3.0 mg/kg, clonal expansion of both CD4+ and CD8+ T cells in blood was seen between baseline and week 6. The antigen specificity of the clonally expanded peripheral T cells was not determined. On average, CD8+ T cells showed more expanded clones than CD4+ T cells after ivuxolimab. Low levels of normalized T-cell clonal expansion were also seen in some patients who did not respond.

The receptor chain draws on TRBV10-3 and TRBJ1-4, with TRBD1 as a weak D call on 5 bases. The sequence derives from an adult with an advanced solid tumor such as melanoma, head and neck, liver or kidney cancer. Sequencing was performed on CD4+ or CD8+ T cells sorted from blood, taken in a trial of the OX40 agonist ivuxolimab. Read as DNA, the sequence is TGTGCCATCAGTCAGGCAGAGGGGCTGTCGAATGAAAAACTGTTTTTT. Protein translation: CAISQAEGLSNEKLFF.